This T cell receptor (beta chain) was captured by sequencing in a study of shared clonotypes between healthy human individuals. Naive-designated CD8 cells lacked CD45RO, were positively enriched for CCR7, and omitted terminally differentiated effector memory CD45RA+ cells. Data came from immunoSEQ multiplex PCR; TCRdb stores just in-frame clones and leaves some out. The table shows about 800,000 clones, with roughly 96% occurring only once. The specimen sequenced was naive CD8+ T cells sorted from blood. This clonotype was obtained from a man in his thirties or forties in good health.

For the CDR3, the DNA is TGTGCCAGCAGCTTAGTTCCGGGAGAGTTGTACGAGCAGTACTTC. This encodes CASSLVPGELYEQYF. This chain uses TRBV7-9 with TRBJ2-7, with D possibly being TRBD2 (6 bases). Between the trimmed V and J ends, which lost 1 base and 4 bases, there was a span of 14 bases. This CDR3 has 15 residues. Germline lookup yields CDR1 SEHNR and CDR2 FQNEAQ (reference sequence).